The next 32 T cell receptor beta chains were all read from a single sample in a study of beta chain features in type 1 diabetes. Whole-study results and caveats: TCRB CDR3s from Type 1 diabetes patients were moderately but significantly shorter in all four CD4+ subsets.

Expressed TCRB transcripts were sequenced because the entire RNA isolate underwent reverse transcription. Using immunoSEQ multiplex PCR, the repertoire was profiled, and TCRdb retains in-frame clones only, with some absent. The sample consists of about 130,000 clones, 9% of them appearing once. Their antigen targets remain unknown. The sequenced sample was central memory CD4+ T cells from blood. The receptors shown here come from a man aged 25 to 45 with type 1 diabetes.

This clone was counted a few times. The chain combines TRBV28 with TRBJ1-2; tentatively, D is TRBD1 (5 bases). CDR3 length: 13 residues. V dropped 8 bases and J dropped 1 base, with 11 bases sitting between them. Germline V gives CDR1 MDHEN, CDR2 SYDVKM. In nucleotides, the CDR3 is TGTGCCAGCGAGACAGCCATTAACTATGGCTACACCTTC. This codes for CASETAINYGYTF.

The chain has TRBV11-2 and TRBJ2-4; 12 bases line up with TRBD2. CDR3 length: 18 residues. The germline V gene has CDR1 SGHAT and CDR2 FQNNGV. V was pared by 5 bases and J by 8 bases, with 16 bases of the junction left unmatched. The CDR3 bases are TGTGCCAGCAGCCCCCGGGAGCTAGCGGGGGGGTGGGGAGACATTCAGTACTTC. Protein: CASSPRELAGGWGDIQYF.

This clone was observed at least ten times. This chain uses TRBV7-9 with TRBJ2-3, with 12 bases that match TRBD2. V lost 1 base and J lost 4; bases outside the gene matches: 3. Germline V gene sequence: CDR1 SEHNR, CDR2 FQNEAQ (reference sequence). The CDR3 covers 16 residues. The CDR3 DNA sequence: TGTGCCAGCAGCTTAGGACTAGCGGGGGCCCCAGATACGCAGTATTTT. It is translated as CASSLGLAGAPDTQYF. Together with reference TRBV7-9 and TRBJ2-3, the CDR3 gives the full variable domain: DTGVSQNPRHKITKRGQNVTFRCDPISEHNRLYWYRQTLGQGPEFLTYFQNEAQLEKSRLLSDRFSAERPKGSFSTLEIQRTEQGDSAMYLCASSLGLAGAPDTQYFGPGTRLTVL.

This chain uses TRBV27 with TRBJ2-2; 11 positions agree with TRBD1. Germline V lookup: CDR1 MNHEY, CDR2 SMNVEV (reference sequence). V lost 6 bases, J lost 2 bases, and 14 bases stayed unmatched. CDR3 length equals 19 residues. The CDR3 sequence is CASRSGTGGRVTNTGELFF. CDR3 in DNA: TGTGCCAGCAGATCGGGGACAGGGGGGCGAGTTACTAACACCGGGGAGCTGTTTTTT.

In this sample, this clone turned up a few times. This sequence joins TRBV5-1 and TRBJ1-1, with a weak D call TRBD1 (5 bases). The CDR3 totals 13 residues. The V end lost 6 bases, the J end lost 5 bases, and 14 bases lay between the germline ends. Germline V gives CDR1 SGHRS, CDR2 YFSETQ. The CDR3 region is CASKVGPDTEAFF. CDR3 DNA: TGCGCCAGCAAAGTGGGGCCTGATACTGAAGCTTTCTTT. Full variable domain (rest looked up from reference TRBV5-1 and TRBJ1-1): KAGVTQTPRYLIKTRGQQVTLSCSPISGHRSVSWYQQTPGQGLQFLFEYFSETQRNKGNFPGRFSGRQFSNSRSEMNVSTLELGDSALYLCASKVGPDTEAFFGQGTRLTVV.

This clone has more than one count but fewer than ten. The germline gene is not matched at one end of the junction; a read error may be the cause. J is TRBJ1-2 and V is TRBV11-2; tentative D call: TRBD1 (5 bases). CDR3 length: 14 residues. Germline values: CDR1 SGHAT, CDR2 FQNNGV. CDR3 in DNA: TGCGCCAGCAGCCAAGATCGACAGAACTATGGCTACACCTTC. Protein sequence: CASSQDRQNYGYTF.

Concerning this clone itself: Additional DNA sequences in this sample encode the identical CDR3. This chain uses TRBV18 with TRBJ1-1; 7 nucleotides match TRBD1. The CDR3 has 13 amino acids. V gave up 4 bases and J gave up 5 bases; unmatched junction bases: 4. From germline, CDR1 is KGHSH and CDR2 LQKENI. CDR3 residues: CASSQGADTEAFF. The CDR3 DNA reads as TGTGCCAGCTCACAGGGGGCGGATACTGAAGCTTTCTTT.

This clone was found a few times. The chain is built from TRBV12-5 and TRBJ1-5; no reliable D call. Trimming removed 1 base at V and 15 bases at J, with 13 bases between. The CDR3 has 12 amino acids. Germline-derived CDR1 and CDR2 are LGHNT and FRNRAP. The CDR3 loop reads CASGLDGPEGHF. DNA for the CDR3: TGTGCTAGTGGTTTGGATGGTCCGGAGGGGCATTTT.

The chain links TRBV9 to TRBJ2-7; 7 bases line up with TRBD2. Germline loops: CDR1 SGDLS, CDR2 YYNGEE. The CDR3 has 14 amino acids. The V and J ends lost 0 bases and 7 bases, in that order; junction bases with no gene match: 7. The CDR3 loop reads CASSVEISGLEQYF. CDR3 in DNA: TGTGCCAGCAGCGTAGAAATCTCGGGACTAGAGCAGTACTTC.

The rearrangement links TRBV14 to TRBJ2-3, with TRBD2 matching 10 bases. V was clipped by 5 bases and J by 2 bases; unmatched bases: 7. The CDR3 loop spans 16 amino acids. Looked up from germline, CDR1 is SGHDN and CDR2 is FVKESK. CDR3 amino acids: CASSRQLAGFTDTQYF. CDR3 bases: TGTGCCAGCAGCAGACAACTAGCGGGATTCACAGATACGCAGTATTTT.

This clone was observed many times. This chain connects TRBV5-6 to TRBJ1-5, with D tentatively TRBD1 (5 bases). The CDR3 contains 14 residues. Trimming took off 4 bases at V and 9 bases at J, with 17 bases between the two ends. The V gene's germline CDR1 is SGHDT and CDR2 YYEEEE. The CDR3 coding sequence is TGTGCCAGCAGCCCAGGGTCCTGGGGTGGGCCCCAGCATTTT. This sequence encodes CASSPGSWGGPQHF.

The sample holds a few counts of this clone. This chain connects TRBV6-6 to TRBJ1-2; 7 nucleotides match TRBD1. Looked up from germline, CDR1 is MNHNY and CDR2 is SVGAGI (reference sequence). The CDR3 has 13 residues. With 5 bases clipped from V and 4 bases from J, the junction kept 4 bases outside the gene matches. CDR3 sequence: CASSPDRSYGYTF. The CDR3 nucleotides read TGTGCCAGCAGTCCGGACAGGTCCTATGGCTACACCTTC.

This clone was detected a few times. This chain joins TRBV30 and TRBJ1-4; perhaps TRBD1 as D (6 bases). This CDR3 spans 15 amino acids. The V gene lost 5 bases and the J gene lost 1 base, with 14 bases spanning the gap. Germline CDR1 reads GTSNPN; CDR2 reads SVGIG (reference sequence). The CDR3 reads CAWCDGGQTNEKLFF. The DNA of the CDR3 is TGTGCCTGGTGTGACGGGGGGCAAACTAATGAAAAACTGTTTTTT.

The sample holds one count of this clone. The sample has other DNA sequences that encode this CDR3 too. The chain uses TRBV29-1 and TRBJ1-1; 8 bases are a match to TRBD1. V gave up 6 bases and J gave up 2 bases; unmatched junction bases: 5. The CDR3 spans 13 residues. Germline assignment: CDR1 SQVTM and CDR2 ANQGSEA. CDR3 sequence: CSVKGQGNTEAFF. For the CDR3, the DNA is TGCAGCGTCAAAGGACAGGGTAACACTGAAGCTTTCTTT.

This clone was seen a handful of times. This chain connects TRBV28 to TRBJ2-5; TRBD2 might be the D (7 bases). The germline V and J ends were trimmed by 9 bases and 5 bases, with 16 bases remaining between them. The CDR3 is made up of 13 amino acids. Germline V gene data show CDR1 as MDHEN and CDR2 as SYDVKM. This CDR3 is CASREGGSETQYF. For the CDR3, the DNA is TGTGCCAGTAGGGAGGGGGGAAGCGAGACCCAGTACTTC.

This clone was recorded a few times. This chain joins TRBV5-6 and TRBJ1-1, with D maybe TRBD1 (6 bases). V was shortened by 0 bases and J by 3 bases, with 15 bases between the two germline ends. The CDR3 has 16 residues. Germline V gene data show CDR1 as SGHDT and CDR2 as YYEEEE. CDR3 sequence: CASSLVGGPTDTEAFF. Written as DNA, the CDR3 is TGTGCCAGCAGCTTGGTGGGGGGGCCCACAGACACTGAAGCTTTCTTT.

The chain combines TRBV19 with TRBJ2-5; 7 bases map to TRBD1. V shed 3 bases and J 3 bases; nucleotides not matched to a gene: 4. This CDR3 spans 14 amino acids. Germline V lookup: CDR1 LNHDA, CDR2 SQIVND (reference sequence). The CDR3: CASSMSGTEETQYF. The CDR3 region has the DNA TGTGCCAGTAGTATGTCCGGGACAGAAGAGACCCAGTACTTC.

This clone has a handful of counts. The chain has TRBV7-2 and TRBJ2-1, with D maybe TRBD2 (6 bases). Trimming left V 7 bases short and J 3 bases short, with 13 bases between. Germline V gene sequence: CDR1 SGHTA, CDR2 FQGNSA. This CDR3 spans 14 amino acids. The CDR3 here is CASTQGTYYNEQFF. The CDR3 coding sequence is TGTGCCAGCACCCAAGGGACTTACTACAATGAGCAGTTCTTC.

This clone was detected only a few times. The chain combines TRBV19 with TRBJ2-1; 7 bases are shared with TRBD2. The length of the CDR3 is 13 residues. V trimming: 3 bases; J trimming: 7 bases; junction bases outside the gene matches: 3. The germline gives CDR1 LNHDA, CDR2 SQIVND (reference sequence). The CDR3 here is CASSIGRGNEQFF. CDR3 in DNA: TGTGCCAGTAGTATCGGGCGGGGGAATGAGCAGTTCTTC.

In its sample, this clone was seen a few times. V and J are TRBV13 and TRBJ2-1, with 9 bases fitting TRBD2. This CDR3 contains 18 residues. Germline CDR1 is PRHDT and CDR2 is FYEKMQ (reference sequence). Trimming removed 4 bases from V and 4 bases from J; junction bases left unmatched: 14. DNA for the CDR3: TGTGCCAGCAGCTCCAACAACATAGCGGGGGAATCTTACAATGAGCAGTTCTTC. As protein: CASSSNNIAGESYNEQFF.

This rearrangement joins TRBV11-3 to TRBJ1-6; 10 bases line up with TRBD1. With 4 bases clipped from V and 8 bases from J, the junction kept 2 bases outside the gene matches. The CDR3 loop spans 14 amino acids. Germline CDR1 reads SGHNT; CDR2 reads YENEEA. CDR3 bases: TGTGCCAGCAGCTCTGGACAGGGGGATTCACCCCTCCACTTT. Translation: CASSSGQGDSPLHF.

This clone showed up just once. This chain connects TRBV6-1 to TRBJ2-3; tentatively, D is TRBD1 (5 bases). V lost 6 bases and J 6 bases, leaving 13 bases between the germline ends. Germline CDR1 is MNHNS and CDR2 is SASEGT. The CDR3 contains 13 residues. Here the CDR3 DNA reads TGTGCCAGCAGGACTGAGAAGGGGGATACGCAGTATTTT. Encoded protein: CASRTEKGDTQYF.

The chain has TRBV14 and TRBJ1-2; 8 bases are shared with TRBD1. The CDR3 contains 14 residues. The trim removed 1 base at V and 11 bases at J, leaving 9 bases unmatched. Germline CDR1 reads SGHDN; CDR2 reads FVKESK. CDR3 bases: TGTGCCAGCAGCCAAGGGGGACAGGTTCTTGGTTACACCTTC. Amino acid sequence: CASSQGGQVLGYTF.

This clone was recorded a few times. The V gene is TRBV5-1, the J gene TRBJ1-1; D might be TRBD1 (6 bases). V lost 0 bases, J lost 4 bases, and 7 bases lay in between. Looked up from germline, CDR1 is SGHRS and CDR2 is YFSETQ. CDR3 length: 13 amino acids. DNA for the CDR3: TGCGCCAGCAGCTTGGAAGGGGGCACTGAAGCTTTCTTT. Translating it yields CASSLEGGTEAFF.

The chain employs TRBV28 and TRBJ1-4, with D unresolved. The ends were cut back, 4 bases at V and 4 bases at J, with 10 bases in the middle. The CDR3 covers 14 residues. Per germline, CDR1 MDHEN and CDR2 SYDVKM. The CDR3 spells CASSSDNLNEKLFF. For the CDR3, the DNA is TGTGCCAGCAGTTCCGACAACCTTAATGAAAAACTGTTTTTT.

This chain's CDR3 is CASSRQQGSWDQPQHF. The CDR3 bases are TGTGCCAGCAGCCGCCAACAGGGAAGCTGGGATCAGCCCCAGCATTTT. The gene calls are TRBV4-2 and TRBJ1-5, with TRBD1 as a possible D gene (6 bases). The ends were cut back, 4 bases at V and 5 bases at J, with 18 bases in the middle. CDR3 length equals 16 residues. Per germline, CDR1 LGHNA and CDR2 YNFKEQ.

This clone has only a few counts. This chain uses TRBV4-2 with TRBJ1-1; D not resolved. The CDR3 extends over 17 amino acids. Deletions cut 0 bases from V and 1 base from J, with 15 bases between. CDR1 is LGHNA and CDR2 is YNFKEQ in the germline V gene. In DNA form, the CDR3 reads TGTGCCAGCAGCCAAGATGCGGGGTCCCGATGGAACACTGAAGCTTTCTTT. It codes for CASSQDAGSRWNTEAFF.

This clone has only a few counts. The chain links TRBV5-1 to TRBJ1-2, with D tentatively TRBD1 (6 bases). The CDR3 runs 14 residues. Germline CDR1 SGHRS, CDR2 YFSETQ. The V and J ends lost 0 bases and 2 bases respectively, with 8 bases between them. The CDR3 reads CASSLDGTNYGYTF. For the CDR3, the DNA is TGCGCCAGCAGCTTGGATGGGACAAACTATGGCTACACCTTC.

The rearrangement joins TRBV11-1 to TRBJ2-1, with 11 bases aligning to TRBD1. Germline V gene lookup returns CDR1 SGHAT and CDR2 FQDESV (reference sequence). V shed 4 bases, J shed 5 bases, and the junction held 10 bases outside the gene matches. The CDR3 runs to 17 residues. For the CDR3, the DNA is TGTGCCAGCAGCTCTCTCTCTGGGACAGGGGGTCACAATGAGCAGTTCTTC. This sequence encodes CASSSLSGTGGHNEQFF. The whole variable domain, filled in from reference TRBV11-1 and TRBJ2-1, reads EAEVAQSPRYKITEKSQAVAFWCDPISGHATLYWYRQILGQGPELLVQFQDESVVDDSQLPKDRFSAERLKGVDSTLKIQPAELGDSAMYLCASSSLSGTGGHNEQFFGPGTRLTVL.

The chain carries TRBV7-6 and TRBJ1-5, with D maybe TRBD1 (5 bases). Trimming took 0 bases from V and 5 from J, leaving 11 bases between them. The CDR3 consists of 15 residues. The germline V gene encodes CDR1 SGHVS and CDR2 FNYEAQ. In nucleotides, the CDR3 is TGTGCCAGCAGCTTAGCGGGGGGTGAAGATCAGCCCCAGCATTTT. Protein: CASSLAGGEDQPQHF.

This clone was found a few times. The CDR3 loop is CATSRGQGSPLHF. For the CDR3, the DNA is TGTGCCACCAGCAGAGGACAAGGATCACCCCTCCACTTT. This rearrangement joins TRBV15 to TRBJ1-6; the D is unclear. CDR1 is LNHNV, CDR2 YYDKDF, per germline (reference sequence). The CDR3 contains 13 residues. V lost 1 base and J lost 10, with 8 bases in between.

This clone was seen a handful of times. This chain uses TRBV5-6 with TRBJ2-4; possibly TRBD1 for D (6 bases). The CDR3 length is 18 residues. Germline V CDR1 and CDR2: SGHDT, YYEEEE. The ends were cut back, 0 bases at V and 2 bases at J, with 18 bases in the middle. The CDR3 region is CASSLANLGRGTKNIQYF. DNA of the CDR3: TGTGCCAGCAGCTTGGCCAACCTCGGCAGGGGAACCAAAAACATTCAGTACTTC.